This T cell receptor beta chain was sequenced for a study of cytomegalovirus exposure and HLA in healthy donors. At the level of the study: The same platform was used for the roughly 130 validation repertoires and the roughly 600 first-cohort repertoires, a later analysis reported. Broader study findings: Three chains linked to CMV were shown in vitro to be specific for CMV antigens.

Method: immunoSEQ multiplex PCR; TCRdb's copy keeps in-frame clones and lacks some. Found here are about 120,000 clones, about 87% of them singletons; the top ten hold about 1.9%. Germline V gene sequence: CDR1 MDHEN, CDR2 SYDVKM. V shed 4 bases and J shed 5 bases, with 12 bases lying between them. The CDR3 contains 14 residues. The study drew the donors from its approximately 130-subject validation cohort, separate from the roughly 710-subject first cohort. In regard to this clone: The antigen is unknown.

The gene calls are TRBV28 and TRBJ1-5, with a tentative D call TRBD1 (5 bases). This sequence originates from a woman aged 18-29 years in good health and CMV-seronegative. Sequenced input: PBMCs. This chain's CDR3 is CASSWSGWDQPQHF. The DNA of the CDR3 is TGTGCCAGCAGTTGGTCAGGGTGGGATCAGCCCCAGCATTTT.